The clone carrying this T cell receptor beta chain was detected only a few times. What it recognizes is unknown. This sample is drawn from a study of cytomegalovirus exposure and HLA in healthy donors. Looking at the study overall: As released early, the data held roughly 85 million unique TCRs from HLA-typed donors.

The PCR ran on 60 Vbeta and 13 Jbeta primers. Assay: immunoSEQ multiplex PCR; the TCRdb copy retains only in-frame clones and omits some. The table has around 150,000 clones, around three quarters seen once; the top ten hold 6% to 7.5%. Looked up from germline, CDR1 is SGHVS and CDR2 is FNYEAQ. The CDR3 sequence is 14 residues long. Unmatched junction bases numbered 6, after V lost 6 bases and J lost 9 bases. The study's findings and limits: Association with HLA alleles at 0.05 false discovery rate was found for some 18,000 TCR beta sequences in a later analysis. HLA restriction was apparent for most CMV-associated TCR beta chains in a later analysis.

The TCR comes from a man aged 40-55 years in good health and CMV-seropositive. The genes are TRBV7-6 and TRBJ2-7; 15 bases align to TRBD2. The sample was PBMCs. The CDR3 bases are TGTGCCAGCAGTCAGGGACTAGCGGGAGGATTGCAGTACTTC. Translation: CASSQGLAGGLQYF.